This T cell receptor (beta chain) was found in a study of blood T cell repertoires in COVID-19. Study-wide background: Specimens from acute and convalescent COVID-19 originated in the United States, Italy and Spain.

Profiling relied on immunoSEQ multiplex PCR, and the TCRdb table lists in-frame clones only, not all of them. The sample records 120,000 or so clones, approximately 86% being singletons. This CDR3 comprises 12 residues. Germline V gene data show CDR1 as MDHEN and CDR2 as SYDVKM. The V segment lost 9 bases and the J segment 2 bases; nucleotides outside the gene matches: 4. The TCR originated in a woman in her 50s with active or convalescent COVID-19. Sequenced sample: peripheral blood. The chain employs TRBV28 and TRBJ2-7; 7 nucleotides agree with TRBD2. The CDR3 here is CASGTTTYEQYF. The CDR3 nucleotides are TGTGCCAGTGGGACTACCACCTACGAGCAGTACTTC.